These 20 T cell receptor beta chains were all obtained from the same sample, sequenced in a study of human thymus T cells. Thymic tissue was derived from resections collected during corrective heart surgery. TCRdb's table, derived via immunoSEQ multiplex PCR, lists solely in-frame clones and lacks some. The data hold fewer than 85,000 clones, with 95% observed a single time. The specimen was thymus tissue. These receptors all come from a girl younger than two with a congenital heart defect but otherwise immunologically healthy.

The genes are TRBV5-8 and TRBJ1-5; 8 positions match TRBD1. With V trimmed by 4 bases and J by 2 bases, 8 bases remained unmatched. Germline V gene sequence: CDR1 SGHTS, CDR2 YDEGEE. The CDR3 is 16 amino acids. Here the CDR3 reads CASSPGDRGRNQPQHF. The DNA of the CDR3 is TGTGCCAGCAGCCCCGGTGACAGGGGTCGCAATCAGCCCCAGCATTTT.

The rearrangement uses TRBV28 and TRBJ2-7; TRBD2 aligns across 8 bases. Looked up from germline, CDR1 is MDHEN and CDR2 is SYDVKM. The V segment lost 2 bases and the J segment 6 bases; nucleotides outside the gene matches: 6. This CDR3 is 14 amino acids long. DNA of the CDR3: TGTGCCAGCAGTTTAGAGCGGGAGTGTTCCGAGCAGTACTTC. Translated, it gives CASSLERECSEQYF.

The V call is TRBV12-2, the J call TRBJ2-7; the table gives TRBD1 as D, unverified against the DNA. TRBV12-2 is labeled a pseudogene. The CDR3 runs 14 residues. The CDR3 here is CASRSRDRGYEQYF. The CDR3 bases are TGTGCAAGTCGCTCCCGGGACAGGGGATACGAGCAGTACTTC.

The chain links TRBV19 to TRBJ2-1, with D maybe TRBD2 (5 bases). V was clipped by 3 bases and J by 7 bases, with 22 bases between them. Germline-derived CDR1 and CDR2 are LNHDA and SQIVND (reference sequence). This CDR3 region has 17 residues. The CDR3 DNA is TGTGCCAGTAGTATGGCGCGGGCTCCGGCTACGGCTAATGAGCAGTTCTTC. Amino acids: CASSMARAPATANEQFF.

DNA for the CDR3: TGTGCCAGCAGCTTTCGGGGGGGGGCAGATACGCAGTATTTT. Its translation is CASSFRGGADTQYF. The chain employs TRBV11-2 and TRBJ2-3; 8 nucleotides align to TRBD2. This CDR3 region has 14 residues. The ends lost 3 bases at V and 4 bases at J; junction bases unmatched: 3. In germline, CDR1 is SGHAT, CDR2 FQNNGV.

This clone was picked up one time. This chain links TRBV5-1 with TRBJ2-7, with 9 bases fitting TRBD2. V lost 4 bases and J lost 5; bases outside the gene matches: 4. The CDR3 has 13 residues. Germline CDR1 and CDR2: SGHRS and YFSETQ. CDR3 bases: TGCGCCAGCAGCGTGCTAGCGGGAAACGAGCAGTACTTC. Protein sequence: CASSVLAGNEQYF.

The rearrangement joins TRBV19 to TRBJ2-7; 12 bases fit TRBD1. This CDR3 is 17 amino acids long. Losses at the gene ends were 5 bases for V and 1 base for J; bases not matched to a gene: 9. The germline V gene has CDR1 LNHDA and CDR2 SQIVND (reference sequence). For the CDR3, the DNA is TGTGCCAGTAGTGACGGGACAGGGGGCTTGGTGTCCTACGAGCAGTACTTC. It encodes CASSDGTGGLVSYEQYF.

The chain combines TRBV2 with TRBJ1-3, with 9 bases lining up with TRBD1. The CDR3 sequence is 14 residues long. Germline loops: CDR1 SNHLY, CDR2 FYNNEI. Germline trimming cut 6 bases from V and 2 bases from J; bases unmatched to any gene: 2. In DNA form, the CDR3 reads TGTGCCAGCAGCGACAGGGGGACTGGAAACACCATATATTTT. It specifies CASSDRGTGNTIYF.

The CDR3: CASSPLDRSSSGNTIYF. CDR3 nucleotide sequence: TGTGCCAGCAGTCCTTTGGACAGATCATCCTCTGGAAACACCATATATTTT. The chain has TRBV28 and TRBJ1-3, with D perhaps matching TRBD1 (6 bases). Germline lookup yields CDR1 MDHEN and CDR2 SYDVKM. Trimming took 5 bases from V and 0 from J, leaving 17 bases between them. The CDR3 covers 17 residues. The whole variable domain, remainder taken from reference TRBV28 and TRBJ1-3, is DVKVTQSSRYLVKRTGEKVFLECVQDMDHENMFWYRQDPGLGLRLIYFSYDVKMKEKGDIPEGYSVSREKKERFSLILESASTNQTSMYLCASSPLDRSSSGNTIYFGEGSWLTVV.

The V and J genes are TRBV11-3 and TRBJ2-7, with TRBD1 as a possible D gene (6 bases). CDR1 is SGHNT and CDR2 is YENEEA in the germline V gene. The CDR3 contains 14 residues. Trimming stripped 3 bases from V and 5 bases from J, with 14 bases between. This chain's CDR3 is CASSFEGHPHEQYF. Written as DNA, the CDR3 is TGTGCCAGCAGCTTCGAGGGACACCCCCACGAGCAGTACTTC. Drawing the rest from reference TRBV11-3 and TRBJ2-7, the complete variable domain is EAGVVQSPRYKIIEKKQPVAFWCNPISGHNTLYWYLQNLGQGPELLIRYENEEAVDDSQLPKDRFSAERLKGVDSTLKIQPAELGDSAVYLCASSFEGHPHEQYFGPGTRLTVT.

DNA of the CDR3: TGTGCCAGCAGCCCGGGACAGAATAGCACAGATACGCAGTATTTT. Protein product: CASSPGQNSTDTQYF. This rearrangement joins TRBV7-9 to TRBJ2-3; TRBD1 aligns across 7 bases. V shed 5 bases, J shed 0 bases, and the junction held 5 bases outside the gene matches. In germline, CDR1 is SEHNR, CDR2 FQNEAQ (reference sequence). CDR3 length equals 15 residues.

The chain carries TRBV27 and TRBJ2-1; D ambiguous. CDR1 and CDR2 (germline): MNHEY, SMNVEV (reference sequence). The CDR3 has 16 residues. Deletions cut 0 bases from V and 4 bases from J, with 13 bases between. The CDR3 bases are TGTGCCAGCAGTTTATCATTGGCAGGCCTTTACAATGAGCAGTTCTTC. Amino acids: CASSLSLAGLYNEQFF.

This clone was seen only once. The V and J genes are TRBV7-2 and TRBJ2-1, with D unresolved. Germline V gene data show CDR1 as SGHTA and CDR2 as FQGNSA. This CDR3 is built from 14 residues. Deletions cut 4 bases from V and 6 bases from J, with 13 bases between. The CDR3 sequence: CASSSHSRGNEQFF. CDR3 DNA sequence: TGTGCCAGCAGCTCTCACAGCCGAGGCAATGAGCAGTTCTTC.

The chain is built from TRBV7-9 and TRBJ2-2; D is unresolved. Looked up from germline, CDR1 is SEHNR and CDR2 is FQNEAQ (reference sequence). V lost 1 base to trimming and J lost 1 base, with 13 bases between them. This CDR3 has 17 amino acids. The CDR3 protein is CASSLEGPWLNTGELFF. The CDR3 DNA reads TGTGCCAGCAGCTTAGAAGGCCCCTGGCTGAACACCGGGGAGCTGTTTTTT.

V usage is TRBV5-1 and J usage is TRBJ2-7; tentatively, D is TRBD1 (7 bases). The germline CDR1 and CDR2 sequences are SGHRS and YFSETQ. The CDR3 loop spans 15 amino acids. Deletions cut 4 bases from V and 3 bases from J, with 17 bases between. CDR3 sequence reads: CASSHNAGGRYEQYF. The CDR3, as DNA: TGCGCCAGCAGCCACAACGCAGGGGGGCGCTACGAGCAGTACTTC.

The V call is TRBV21-1, the J call TRBJ2-1; the DNA was not used to check the table's D call, TRBD2. TRBV21-1 constitutes a pseudogene. The CDR3 extends over 19 amino acids. In nucleotides, the CDR3 is TGTGCCAGCAGCAAAGAATGTAGCACTCCACTCAGCTCCTACAATGAGCAGTTCTTC. It translates to CASSKECSTPLSSYNEQFF.

The chain has TRBV18 and TRBJ1-5; maybe TRBD1 (6 bases). The germline CDR1 and CDR2 sequences are KGHSH and LQKENI. V was clipped by 2 bases and J by 2 bases, with 16 bases between them. The CDR3 length is 17 residues. The CDR3: CASSPDQGGTGNQPQHF. The CDR3 DNA sequence: TGTGCCAGCTCACCAGACCAAGGGGGGACGGGCAATCAGCCCCAGCATTTT.

This sequence joins TRBV27 and TRBJ2-1, with unresolved D. The length of the CDR3 is 12 residues. Germline values: CDR1 MNHEY, CDR2 SMNVEV (reference sequence). Trimming left V 5 bases short and J 9 bases short, with 11 bases between. The CDR3 nucleotides read TGTGCCAGCAGTCTCCCTTTGGGTGAGCAGTTCTTC. Protein: CASSLPLGEQFF.

The V gene is TRBV7-2, the J gene TRBJ2-2; D not certain. Trimming cost V 2 bases and J 4 bases, with 14 bases left between them. This CDR3 contains 16 residues. The V gene's germline CDR1 is SGHTA and CDR2 FQGNSA. The CDR3 DNA reads as TGTGCCAGCAGCTTAAGTTGGGCGCCGGTCACCGGGGAGCTGTTTTTT. Its protein product is CASSLSWAPVTGELFF.

The chain recombines TRBV19 with TRBJ1-1; D is unresolved. This CDR3 is built from 14 residues. Germline assignment: CDR1 LNHDA and CDR2 SQIVND (reference sequence). V was clipped by 7 bases and J by 1 base, with 13 bases between them. For the CDR3, the DNA is TGTGCCAGTACCCAAGACCCAGGGAACACTGAAGCTTTCTTT. This encodes CASTQDPGNTEAFF.